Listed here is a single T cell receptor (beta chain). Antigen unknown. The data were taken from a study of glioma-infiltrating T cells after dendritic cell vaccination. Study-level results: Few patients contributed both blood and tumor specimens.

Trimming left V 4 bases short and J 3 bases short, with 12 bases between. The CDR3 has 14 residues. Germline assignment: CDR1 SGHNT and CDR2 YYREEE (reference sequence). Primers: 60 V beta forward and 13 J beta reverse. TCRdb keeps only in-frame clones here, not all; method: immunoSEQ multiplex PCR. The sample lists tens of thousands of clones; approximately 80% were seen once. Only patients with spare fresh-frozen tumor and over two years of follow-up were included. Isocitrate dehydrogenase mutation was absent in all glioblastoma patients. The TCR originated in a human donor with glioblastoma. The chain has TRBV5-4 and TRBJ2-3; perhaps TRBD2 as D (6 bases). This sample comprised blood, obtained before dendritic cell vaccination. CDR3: CASSQGGRTDTQYF. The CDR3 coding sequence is TGTGCCAGCAGCCAGGGAGGCAGGACAGATACGCAGTATTTT.